What follows describes a single T cell receptor (beta chain). This record comes from a study of cytomegalovirus exposure and HLA in healthy donors. TCRdb keeps only in-frame clones here, not all; method: immunoSEQ multiplex PCR. The repertoire includes roughly 140,000 clones, around 86% of them detected once, and around 10% sits in the top ten. The CDR3 loop spans 15 amino acids. Germline trimming cut 2 bases from V and 3 bases from J; bases unmatched to any gene: 4. CDR1 and CDR2 (germline): SNHLY, FYNNEI. The sample taken for sequencing was PBMCs. The genes are TRBV2 and TRBJ2-1; 7 bases align to TRBD1. The TCR sequence derives from a man younger than 35 in good health and CMV-seropositive. The CDR3 DNA follows: TGTGCCAGCAGTGAAATCGGACAGGACTACAATGAGCAGTTCTTC. It specifies CASSEIGQDYNEQFF.